The clone carrying this T cell receptor beta chain was recorded at least ten times. Its antigen is not known. Time point: newly diagnosed GD, antithyroid drugs for less than 3 months. Scientists built the TCR library using RNA that was extracted from PBMCs. Diagnosing Graves' disease relied on the American Thyroid Association guidelines. Arm-PCR with iRepertoire HTBI primers amplified the CDR3 regions for these TCR beta libraries. TCRdb passed the multiplex PCR reads through MiXCR, listing each CDR3 protein once. The sample consists of about 320,000 distinct CDR3 sequences, 18% of them appearing once. The data were taken from a study of regulatory T cells in long-lasting Graves disease. Study background: Newly diagnosed Graves' patients took antithyroid drugs under 3 months. Study-wide results and limits: Persistent disease was associated with favored TRBV28 usage and with favored use of TRBJ1-2 and TRBJ2-5.

This CDR3 region has 17 residues. The V end was cut by 2 bases, the J end by 6 bases, with 17 bases between. CDR1 is MDHEN, CDR2 SYDVKM, per germline. The specimen was peripheral blood mononuclear cells (PBMCs), collected at new diagnosis, from a patient treated with antithyroid drugs. The rearrangement uses TRBV28 and TRBJ1-6, with D uncertain. This receptor was taken from a female donor with Graves disease. CDR3 in amino acids: CASSLKELPHPNSPLHF. DNA of the CDR3: TGTGCCAGCAGTTTAAAGGAGCTCCCACACCCTAATTCACCCCTCCACTTT.